This record concerns one TCR beta chain sequence. Its antigen is not known. The data are from a study of Ad26.COV2.S vaccination and SARS-CoV-2 variants. Study at large: Into the muscle, Ad26.COV2.S was dosed once or twice, 56 days apart. Overall study results and limits: Vaccine and placebo groups showed comparable non-spike TCR breadth.

Measured with immunoSEQ multiplex PCR; TCRdb has only the in-frame clones, and not every one. The data contain approximately 350,000 clones, around four fifths of them singletons. Treatment noted: around 19 received Ad26.COV2.S at low or high dose, single or two shots; roughly five received placebo; per-sample allocation not given. Day 63 after the first vaccine or placebo injection was the time point for sampling. From germline, CDR1 is SGHTA and CDR2 FQGTGA. Deletions cut 0 bases from V and 5 bases from J, with 10 bases between. The CDR3 is 15 residues long. The J gene is TRBJ2-2, the V gene TRBV7-3, with D possibly TRBD2 on 6 matching bases. This sample comprised peripheral blood, obtained in a trial of Ad26.COV2.S vaccine versus placebo. The receptor was isolated from a person aged 18-65 years who received the Ad26.COV2.S COVID-19 vaccine or a placebo. The CDR3 loop reads CASSLTAGRTGELFF. Here the CDR3 DNA reads TGTGCCAGCAGCTTAACGGCAGGGAGGACCGGGGAGCTGTTTTTT.